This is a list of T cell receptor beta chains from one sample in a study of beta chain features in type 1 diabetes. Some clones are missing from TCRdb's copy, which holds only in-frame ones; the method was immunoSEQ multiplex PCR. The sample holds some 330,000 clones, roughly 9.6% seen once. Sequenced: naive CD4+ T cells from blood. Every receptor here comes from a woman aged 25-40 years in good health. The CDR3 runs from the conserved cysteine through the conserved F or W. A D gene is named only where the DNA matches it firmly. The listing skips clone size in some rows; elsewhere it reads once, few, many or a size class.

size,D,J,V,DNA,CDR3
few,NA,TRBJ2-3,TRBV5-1,TGCGCCAGCAGCTGGCCGAGCGGAGCCTCGCCAGATACGCAGTATTTT,CASSWPSGASPDTQYF
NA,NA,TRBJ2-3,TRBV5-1,TGCGCCAGCAGCCCCGGCCCAGGGGCCGCAGATACGCAGTATTTT,CASSPGPGAADTQYF
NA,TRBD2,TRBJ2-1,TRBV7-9,TGTGCCAGCAGCTCATCATGGACTAGCGGGACCTACAATGAGCAGTTCTTC,CASSSSWTSGTYNEQFF
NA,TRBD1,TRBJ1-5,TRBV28,TGTGCCAGCAAACTTGGGGACAGGGAGATACAGCCCCAGCATTTT,CASKLGDREIQPQHF
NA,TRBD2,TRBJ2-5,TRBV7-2,TGTGCCAGCACCCTGACTAGCGGGAGTGAGACCCAGTACTTC,CASTLTSGSETQYF
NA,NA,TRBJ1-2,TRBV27,TGTGCCAGCAGTTCAGGCTATGGCTACACCTTC,CASSSGYGYTF
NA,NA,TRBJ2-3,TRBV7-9,TGTGCCAGCAGCTTAATGGGTACAGGGACGACAGATACGCAGTATTTT,CASSLMGTGTTDTQYF
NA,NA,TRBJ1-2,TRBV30,TGTGCCTGGAAGAGGACTTCCTATGGCTACACCTTC,CAWKRTSYGYTF
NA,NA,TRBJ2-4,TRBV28,TGTGCCAGCAGATCCTTCGGGGGTGGCAAAAACATTCAGTACTTC,CASRSFGGGKNIQYF
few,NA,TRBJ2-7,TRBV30,TGTGCCTGGATGGGAGCCTACGAGCAGTACTTC,CAWMGAYEQYF
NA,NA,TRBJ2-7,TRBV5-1,TGCGCCAGCAGCTTGGATAACAGCCTATACGAGCAGTACTTC,CASSLDNSLYEQYF
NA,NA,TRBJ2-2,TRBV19,TGTGCCAGTAGTATCGGGACTCTATCCCCGGGGGAGCTGTTTTTT,CASSIGTLSPGELFF
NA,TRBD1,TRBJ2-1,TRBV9,TGTGCCAGCAGCGTAACGGGGACAGACTACAATGAGCAGTTCTTC,CASSVTGTDYNEQFF
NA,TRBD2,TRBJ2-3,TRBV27,TGTGCCAGCAGTTTAGGGGGGGGCACAGATACGCAGTATTTT,CASSLGGGTDTQYF
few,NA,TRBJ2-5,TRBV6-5,TGTGCCAGCAGTTACTCACAGGGGAGGGAGACCCAGTACTTC,CASSYSQGRETQYF
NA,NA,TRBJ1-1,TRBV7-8,TGTGCCAGCAGCTTAGCGCTAAGGGGGGGCGGAAGCACTGAAGCTTTCTTT,CASSLALRGGGSTEAFF
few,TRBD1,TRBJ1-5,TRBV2,TGTGCCAGCAGCCGACAGGGATATAGCAATCAGCCCCAGCATTTT,CASSRQGYSNQPQHF
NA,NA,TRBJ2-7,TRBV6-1,TGTGCCAGCAGTGAATTGGGCCGGATCCACTACGAGCAGTACTTC,CASSELGRIHYEQYF
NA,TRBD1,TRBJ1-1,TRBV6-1,TGTGCCACCGATGACAGGGCTAACACTGAAGCTTTCTTT,CATDDRANTEAFF
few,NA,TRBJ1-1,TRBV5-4,TGTGCCAGCAGCTTTTTAACCGGGGGGGAAGCTTTCTTT,CASSFLTGGEAFF
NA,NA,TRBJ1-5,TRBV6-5,TGTGCCAGCAGTGTCTTTAATCAGCCCCAGCATTTT,CASSVFNQPQHF
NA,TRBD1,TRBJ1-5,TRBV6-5,TGTGCCAGCAGCCGGAGGACAGGGGACAATCAGCCCCAGCATTTT,CASSRRTGDNQPQHF
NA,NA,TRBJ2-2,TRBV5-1,TGCGCCAGCAGCTTAGGAACCACAGTCACCGGGGAGCTGTTTTTT,CASSLGTTVTGELFF